The 9 T cell receptor beta chains presented below share a single source sample, sequenced in a study of shared T cell receptors in the human thymus (dated by TCRdb to 2020 to 2023). Library construction relied on the immunoSEQ multiplex PCR assay. This immuneACCESS table, as held by TCRdb, lists in-frame sequences with V and J called but not all clones. Of the missing ones, under half trace to an unresolved V gene in checked studies; the others have no known cause. Present in this sample are approximately 580,000 clones, approximately 78% of which were seen just once. Roughly 0.013% of the sample is held by the ten biggest clonotypes. This sample was shared with a second study, whose subject was human thymus T cells.

Input material: thymocytes. The receptors originated from a boy younger than two with a congenital heart defect. Donor details come from another sample of the same person, matched by shared clones.

This clone turned up a few times. This sequence joins TRBV30 and TRBJ2-7; 7 bases line up with TRBD1. Germline V CDR1 and CDR2: GTSNPN, SVGIG (reference sequence). The CDR3 is 17 amino acids. After removal of 1 base from V and 0 bases from J, the junction contained 12 bases not matched to a gene. The CDR3 DNA reads as TGTGCCTGGAGTGCAAATCCCTCGGACAGGAACTCCTACGAGCAGTACTTC. Residues: CAWSANPSDRNSYEQYF.

V usage is TRBV25-1 and J usage is TRBJ1-4, with D possibly TRBD1 on 5 matching bases. Trimming removed 6 bases from V and 2 bases from J, with 7 bases in between. From germline, CDR1 is MGHDK and CDR2 SYGVNS. This CDR3 comprises 13 residues. The CDR3 bases are TGTGCCAGCAGGACAGCCACTAATGAAAAACTGTTTTTT. Translation gives CASRTATNEKLFF.

CDR3 coding DNA: TGTGCCAGCAGCTTAGCCGGCCCTGGACAGGGCGACACAGATACGCAGTATTTT. Its translation is CASSLAGPGQGDTDTQYF. This sequence joins TRBV7-2 and TRBJ2-3; 8 bases fit TRBD1. CDR1 is SGHTA and CDR2 is FQGNSA in the germline V gene. The CDR3 totals 18 residues. Trimming removed 0 bases from V and 2 bases from J; junction bases left unmatched: 10.

The V call is TRBV7-2, the J call TRBJ2-3, with D possibly TRBD2 on 5 matching bases. The germline gives CDR1 SGHTA, CDR2 FQGNSA. The CDR3 is 19 residues long. The V and J ends lost 2 bases and 2 bases respectively, with 23 bases between them. CDR3 sequence: CASSLQSPLPGCLTDTQYF. For the CDR3, the DNA is TGTGCCAGCAGCTTACAATCCCCCCTTCCGGGATGCCTCACAGATACGCAGTATTTT.

This clone occurred a few times. V and J are TRBV4-1 and TRBJ1-3, with 8 bases matching TRBD1. The J segment lost 8 bases and the V segment lost 3 bases, leaving 6 bases of the junction unmatched. Germline loops: CDR1 MGHRA, CDR2 YSYEKL. The CDR3 has 14 residues. This CDR3 is CASSQDRAWDTIYF. In DNA, the CDR3 is TGCGCCAGCAGCCAGGACAGGGCATGGGACACCATATATTTT.

The chain links TRBV6-1 to TRBJ2-7; D is uncertain. Trimming stripped 4 bases from V and 3 bases from J, with 10 bases between. The CDR3 is 13 residues long. Germline-derived CDR1 and CDR2 are MNHNS and SASEGT. The CDR3, as DNA: TGTGCCAGCAGTGGGCCAGGCGACTACGAGCAGTACTTC. Protein product: CASSGPGDYEQYF.

This clone was counted a single time. This chain uses TRBV4-1 with TRBJ2-2, with 7 positions matching TRBD2. V gave up 0 bases and J gave up 5 bases; unmatched junction bases: 15. Germline V gives CDR1 MGHRA, CDR2 YSYEKL. CDR3 length equals 19 residues. The DNA of the CDR3 is TGCGCCAGCAGCCAAGACCCAGGGTGGGAGGGGCGTAGGACCGGGGAGCTGTTTTTT. Its translation is CASSQDPGWEGRRTGELFF.

V gene TRBV28 combines with J gene TRBJ1-1, with D possibly being TRBD1 (5 bases). Germline V CDR1 and CDR2: MDHEN, SYDVKM. Trimming removed 7 bases from V and 7 bases from J, with 10 bases in between. This CDR3 comprises 11 residues. In DNA form, the CDR3 reads TGTGCCAGCATTCAAACAGGTGAAGCTTTCTTT. Amino acid sequence: CASIQTGEAFF.

The chain joins TRBV25-1 to TRBJ1-1; D might be TRBD1 (5 bases). Trimming cost V 2 bases and J 1 base, with 17 bases left between them. The CDR3 length is 17 residues. The germline CDR1 and CDR2 sequences are MGHDK and SYGVNS. CDR3 sequence reads: CASSEEGRPWGNTEAFF. The CDR3 DNA reads as TGTGCCAGCAGTGAAGAGGGGAGGCCTTGGGGGAACACTGAAGCTTTCTTT.